This note documents a single TCR beta chain sequence. The record originates from a study of blood T cell repertoires in COVID-19. Study-level background: Material from acute and convalescent COVID-19 was sourced from the United States, Italy and Spain. T cells, B-cell-depleted T cells, or PBMCs supplied cDNA or gDNA.

This CDR3 spans 15 amino acids. CDR1 and CDR2 (germline): SGHVS, FQNEAQ. Trimming at V came to 0 bases and at J to 8 bases, leaving 4 bases not matched to a gene. Authors' processing steps: Using reference gene primer amplification, nucleated cell counts were estimated. Clones were read by immunoSEQ multiplex PCR, and TCRdb kept only the in-frame ones, dropping some. V, J and clone size derive from that table, while D and trimming were established from the DNA sequence. The top ten clones hold around 10% of a sample with tens of thousands of clones, over 75% of them seen once. Material: peripheral blood. The chain has TRBV7-8 and TRBJ1-4; 9 bases map to TRBD1. This TCR was sampled from a man aged 50 or older with acute or convalescent COVID-19. The CDR3 here is CASSLARTGEEKLFF. CDR3 bases: TGTGCCAGCAGCTTAGCTAGGACAGGGGAAGAAAAACTGTTTTTT.